The rows below give T cell receptor beta chains drawn from one sample of a study of OX40 agonist ivuxolimab in advanced cancers. The assay was immunoSEQ multiplex PCR, and TCRdb's table has in-frame clones only and misses some. This table holds around 74,000 clones, roughly 85% found once. This material consisted of CD4+ or CD8+ T cells sorted from blood, taken in a trial of the OX40 agonist ivuxolimab. Receptors originate from an adult with an advanced solid tumor such as melanoma, head and neck, liver or kidney cancer. The CDR3 runs from the conserved cysteine through the conserved F or W. The order of the fields is clone size, J gene, V gene, CDR3 length, D gene, CDR3 DNA, CDR3 protein. The D gene is left open where the match is weak. The size entry is marked missing in some rows and otherwise reads once, few, many or a size class.

NA	TRBJ2-1	TRBV6-5	15	NA	TGTGCCAGCAGACCCCTGGGGGGCCTATCCAGTGAGCAGTTCTTC	CASRPLGGLSSEQFF
NA	TRBJ2-7	TRBV11-2	15	NA	TGTGCCAGCAGCTTAGGTCCGGGCCGAGCCTACGAGCAGTACTTC	CASSLGPGRAYEQYF
NA	TRBJ1-1	TRBV9	14	NA	TGTGCCAGCAGCGCCCCAGAGACGAACACTGAAGCTTTCTTT	CASSAPETNTEAFF
NA	TRBJ1-3	TRBV7-8	13	NA	TGTGCCAGCAGCTCCCCGGATGGAAACACCATATATTTT	CASSSPDGNTIYF
NA	TRBJ2-3	TRBV7-3	12	NA	TGTGCCAGCAGCAGGACTGACGATACGCAGTATTTT	CASSRTDDTQYF
NA	TRBJ1-3	TRBV4-1	15	NA	TGCGCCAGCAGCCCCCTGTGGGGGATTGGAAACACCATATATTTT	CASSPLWGIGNTIYF
NA	TRBJ2-7	TRBV7-3	15	TRBD2	TGTGCCAGCAGCCGGACTAGCGGGGTCCTCTACGAGCAGTACTTC	CASSRTSGVLYEQYF
NA	TRBJ2-3	TRBV30	15	NA	TGTGCCTGGAGCACCGAAGCGTGGGGAACAGATACGCAGTATTTT	CAWSTEAWGTDTQYF
NA	TRBJ1-2	TRBV19	18	NA	TGTGCCAGTAGTCCTCTTGACGACTACTCCGGACGGGACTATGGCTACACCTTC	CASSPLDDYSGRDYGYTF
NA	TRBJ1-2	TRBV6-6	13	NA	TGTGCCAGCAGGCCCCCCCAAGAGTATGGCTACACCTTC	CASRPPQEYGYTF
NA	TRBJ2-7	TRBV6-5	15	TRBD1	TGTGCCAGCAGTAAAGACAGGGGAGGACTCTACGAGCAGTACTTC	CASSKDRGGLYEQYF
NA	TRBJ1-2	TRBV6-1	14	NA	TGTGCCAGCAGCCCACAGACAGGTCCCTATGGCTACACCTTC	CASSPQTGPYGYTF
NA	TRBJ1-5	TRBV28	18	NA	TGTGCCAGCAGTTTAGAGACACTCGGAGGGACATACAATCAGCCCCAGCATTTT	CASSLETLGGTYNQPQHF
NA	TRBJ2-1	TRBV5-4	13	TRBD2	TGTGCCAGCAGCCCAATCGGGAGGGATGAGCAGTTCTTC	CASSPIGRDEQFF
NA	TRBJ1-2	TRBV5-4	18	NA	TGTGCCAGCAGCTTCGGGCTTAGTGTCGCCATAAGGGACTATGGCTACACCTTC	CASSFGLSVAIRDYGYTF
NA	TRBJ2-3	TRBV5-1	16	TRBD2	TGCGCCAGCAGCTTGGGGCTAGCGGGGAGCACAGATACGCAGTATTTT	CASSLGLAGSTDTQYF
once	TRBJ2-1	TRBV9	15	NA	TGTGCCAGCAGCGCCGGACACGCCTCCTACAATGAGCAGTTCTTC	CASSAGHASYNEQFF
NA	TRBJ2-1	TRBV19	15	NA	TGTGCCAGTATCAGGACGGGAGTGGCACAATCTGTGCAGTTCTTC	CASIRTGVAQSVQFF
NA	TRBJ1-5	TRBV7-2	13	NA	TGTGCCAGCAGCTTATCAAGCAATCAGCCCCAGCATTTT	CASSLSSNQPQHF